These T cell receptor beta chains were read from a single sample in a study of blood T cell repertoires in COVID-19. This table comes from immunoSEQ multiplex PCR, and its TCRdb copy is limited to in-frame clones, with some not included. The sample has some 150,000 clones, 88% seen once. Sample: PBMCs or T cells enriched from blood (not recorded which). The receptors come from a woman under 40 with acute COVID-19. CDR3s include the opening cysteine and the closing phenylalanine or tryptophan. The D gene is left open where the match is weak. Expanded clones are given a class, and other clones once, few, many or no size at all.

abundance	d_gene	j_gene	v_gene	CDR3nt	CDR3aa
.	TRBD1	TRBJ1-1	TRBV5-6	TGTGCCAGCAGCTTAGGAGGGGGCTGGGTGAACACTGAAGCTTTCTTT	CASSLGGGWVNTEAFF
few	TRBD1	TRBJ2-1	TRBV7-8	TGTGCCAGCAGCCTCCGGCGGGACAGGGGCTACAATGAGCAGTTCTTC	CASSLRRDRGYNEQFF
.	.	TRBJ2-1	TRBV18	TGTGCCAGCTCACCTCTGGAGTCGGATGAGCAGTTCTTC	CASSPLESDEQFF
.	.	TRBJ1-6	TRBV11-1	TGTGCCAGCAGTTCTACTGACGGCGGTAATTCACCCCTCCACTTT	CASSSTDGGNSPLHF
.	.	TRBJ1-1	TRBV3-1/TRBV3-2	TGTGCCAGCAGCCAAGCAGGGGTAAACACTGAAGCTTTCTTT	CASSQAGVNTEAFF
.	.	TRBJ1-4	TRBV24-1	TGTGCCACCAGTGAAGGTACAGGGTCAGTTGAAAAACTGTTTTTT	CATSEGTGSVEKLFF
.	.	TRBJ2-3	TRBV30	TGTGCCTGGAGTGTAGGGGGTGCAGATACGCAGTATTTT	CAWSVGGADTQYF
.	TRBD2	TRBJ2-1	TRBV7-9	TGTGCCAGCACGCGGGCTAGCGGTTACAATGAGCAGTTCTTC	CASTRASGYNEQFF
.	TRBD1	TRBJ1-2	TRBV6-6	TGTGCCAGCAGAGGGACAGGGGGTTCCTATGGCTACACCTTC	CASRGTGGSYGYTF
.	TRBD1	TRBJ1-5	TRBV30	TGTGCCTGGAGTGACAGGGGGCGAAAACAGCCCCAGCATTTT	CAWSDRGRKQPQHF
few	TRBD1	TRBJ1-1	TRBV7-9	TGTGCCAGCAGCTTAGTTCGGGACAGGGGAGCTGAAGCTTTCTTT	CASSLVRDRGAEAFF
.	TRBD1	TRBJ2-3	TRBV12-3/TRBV12-4	TGTGCCAGCCGAAGACAGGGGATAGATACGCAGTATTTT	CASRRQGIDTQYF
.	TRBD1	TRBJ2-7	TRBV6-5	TGTGCCAGCAGTTCGCGACAGGGGGTCTCCTACGAGCAGTACTTC	CASSSRQGVSYEQYF
.	TRBD2	TRBJ2-2	TRBV30	TGTGCCTGGAACAGGGGACTAGCTTGGGGGGAGCTGTTTTTT	CAWNRGLAWGELFF
.	.	TRBJ2-7	TRBV27	TGTGCCACCCTAGGGGCCGGTGCCTACGAGCAGTACTTC	CATLGAGAYEQYF
few	.	TRBJ1-2	TRBV11-2	TGTGCCAGCAGCTTAAACCCTACAGGGCTGGGCTACACCTTC	CASSLNPTGLGYTF
.	TRBD1	TRBJ1-2	TRBV28	TGTGCCAGCAGTTTCGGCAGGGGGCATGGCTACACCTTC	CASSFGRGHGYTF
.	.	TRBJ2-7	TRBV21-1	TGTGCCAGCGGGACTCCTAGTCCCGGGGCTTACGAGCAGTACTTC	CASGTPSPGAYEQYF
.	.	TRBJ1-2	TRBV7-9	TGTGCCAGCAGCTTAGAGACAGCCAACTATGGCTACACCTTC	CASSLETANYGYTF
.	.	TRBJ2-2	TRBV6-2/TRBV6-3	TGTGCCAGCAGTTACCGAGCGTCGGGGGAGCTGTTTTTT	CASSYRASGELFF
.	TRBD2	TRBJ2-7	TRBV6-2/TRBV6-3	TGTGCCAGCAGCTCGGATCCATGGCGGGAGGGTACCTACGAGCAGTACTTC	CASSSDPWREGTYEQYF
.	TRBD2	TRBJ2-5	TRBV7-8	TGTGCCAGCAGCCCCGTAGGCGGGAGTATTGAGACCCAGTACTTC	CASSPVGGSIETQYF
.	TRBD2	TRBJ2-5	TRBV29-1	TGCAGCGCTGGGAGCGGGGCACCCCAAGAGACCCAGTACTTC	CSAGSGAPQETQYF
.	.	TRBJ2-1	TRBV7-8	TGTGCCAGCAGCTTAGCGCGGGGTTGGGGCAATGAGCAGTTCTTC	CASSLARGWGNEQFF
.	TRBD1	TRBJ1-1	TRBV11-3	TGTGCCAGCACCCTATACAGGGGAGCTTTCTTT	CASTLYRGAFF
.	.	TRBJ1-1	TRBV28	TGTGCCAGCAGTCCCCCCGCAGGGGTCACTGAAGCTTTCTTT	CASSPPAGVTEAFF
.	.	TRBJ2-7	TRBV11-2	TGTGCCAGCAGTGACTTAGGGAGTAGAGGGCTGTGGGCTTACGAGCAGTACTTC	CASSDLGSRGLWAYEQYF
.	TRBD1	TRBJ1-1	TRBV30	TGTGCCTGGAGAGCCGGGACAGGGGTCGCCCGCGTCGGTATGAACACTGAAGCTTTCTTT	CAWRAGTGVARVGMNTEAFF
.	TRBD1	TRBJ1-3	TRBV28	TGTGCCAGCAGCCGGACAGGGTTCTCTGGAAACACCATATATTTT	CASSRTGFSGNTIYF
.	.	TRBJ1-6	TRBV7-2	TGTGCCAGCAGTTCTCCCCGCGATTCACCCCTCCACTTT	CASSSPRDSPLHF
.	TRBD1	TRBJ1-1	TRBV10-3	TGTGCCATCAGTGAAATGGGACAGGGAACTGAAGCTTTCTTT	CAISEMGQGTEAFF
.	.	TRBJ2-5	TRBV5-1	TGCGCCAGCAGCTTCCTAGCGACACAAGAGACCCAGTACTTC	CASSFLATQETQYF
.	.	TRBJ2-2	TRBV7-2	TGTGCCAGCAGCTTATGGGAGACCGGGGAGCTGTTTTTT	CASSLWETGELFF
.	TRBD1	TRBJ2-1	TRBV9	TGTGCCAGCAGCGTAACAGGGGGAATCTACAATGAGCAGTTCTTC	CASSVTGGIYNEQFF
.	.	TRBJ1-2	TRBV30	TGTGCCTGGAGTGTAGGTGATGGCAGGATGTTTACTACCTTC	CAWSVGDGRMFTTF
once	TRBD2	TRBJ2-1	TRBV9	TGTGCCAGCAGCGCTGGGCTTAGCGGGAGCTCCTACAATGAGCAGTTCTTC	CASSAGLSGSSYNEQFF
.	.	TRBJ1-2	TRBV25-1	TGTGCCAGTAAATCAGTCGCAGGGGACGGCTCATATGGCTACACCTTC	CASKSVAGDGSYGYTF
once	.	TRBJ2-7	TRBV6-5	TGTGCCAGCAGTTACCAACCCGGGACACACTACGAGCAGTACTTC	CASSYQPGTHYEQYF
.	TRBD1	TRBJ1-2	TRBV7-2	TGTGCCAGCAGGGCACAGGGGCTTGGCTACACCTTC	CASRAQGLGYTF
.	TRBD1	TRBJ1-2	TRBV19	TGTGCCAGTAGTATTTTGCCCCTGACAGGGTCGTACGGCTACACCTTC	CASSILPLTGSYGYTF
.	TRBD2	TRBJ2-7	TRBV6-6	TGTGCCAGCAGCTCCGTCAGGACTAGCGGGGTGGGGCAGTACTTC	CASSSVRTSGVGQYF
.	.	TRBJ2-1	TRBV4-3	TGCGCCAGCAGCCAAGCTAGCTACGGAGACTCCTACAATGAGCAGTTCTTC	CASSQASYGDSYNEQFF
.	TRBD1	TRBJ1-2	TRBV29-1	TGCAGCGTTGCCGGGACAGGGACTTATGGCTACACCTTC	CSVAGTGTYGYTF
.	TRBD2	TRBJ2-3	TRBV19	TGTGCCAGTCTGACTATCAGCGGGGAGCCAGATACGCAGTATTTT	CASLTISGEPDTQYF
few	.	TRBJ2-7	TRBV4-3	TGCGCCAGCAGCCAAGAGATGTCTAGCGCTTCCTACGAGCAGTACTTC	CASSQEMSSASYEQYF
.	.	TRBJ1-3	TRBV28	TGTGCCAGCGGTCCCCCAGGACAGTTGAACGGAAACACCATATATTTT	CASGPPGQLNGNTIYF
few	TRBD1	TRBJ2-2	TRBV5-1	TGCGCCAGCAGCTCGGGACAGGGGGGAGCTGGGGAGCTGTTTTTT	CASSSGQGGAGELFF
once	.	TRBJ1-6	TRBV2	TGTGCCAGCAGTGACGGTTCACCCCTCCACTTT	CASSDGSPLHF
.	TRBD1	TRBJ1-2	TRBV12-3/TRBV12-4	TGTGCCAGCAGTTCAACAGGGGGAGGCTACACCTTC	CASSSTGGGYTF
.	.	TRBJ2-3	TRBV30	TGTGCCTGGAGTGTACAGGATACGCAGTATTTT	CAWSVQDTQYF
.	TRBD1	TRBJ1-2	TRBV29-1	TGCAGCGTTGAACAAGGGGACAGGGGACGTGGCTACACCTTC	CSVEQGDRGRGYTF
.	.	TRBJ1-3	TRBV5-1	TGCGCCAGCAGCTTGGGTGCAGGGACTGGAAACACCATATATTTT	CASSLGAGTGNTIYF
.	.	TRBJ2-5	TRBV7-2	TGTGCCAGCAGCTTCTTGCAGCAAGAGACCCAGTACTTC	CASSFLQQETQYF
once	TRBD1	TRBJ1-1	TRBV19	TGTGCCAGTAGCCTAGACAGGGCCGGCACTGAAGCTTTCTTT	CASSLDRAGTEAFF
.	TRBD1	TRBJ1-2	TRBV19	TGTGCCAGTAGCCAACAGGGGATGGAGGGCTACACCTTC	CASSQQGMEGYTF